These T cell receptor beta chains were read from a single sample in a study of graft-versus-host responses after intestinal transplantation. Clones were read by immunoSEQ multiplex PCR, and TCRdb kept only the in-frame ones, dropping some. The data show about 36,000 clones, approximately 94% seen once. For these TCRs, the target antigens are not known. The sequences come from unstimulated CD4+ T cells sorted from spleen or lymph node cells, collected before transplant. These receptors originate from a human donor who was the organ donor for an intestinal transplant. CDR3s include the opening cysteine and the closing phenylalanine or tryptophan. D genes are given only for firm matches. Clone size appears in some rows only: once, few, many, or a class for an expanded clone.

j_call: TRBJ2-2; clone_size: -; d_call: TRBD2; v_call: TRBV7-2; cdr3_aa: CASSLWVGSGGVPGELFF; cdr3_nt: TGTGCCAGCAGCTTATGGGTTGGCAGCGGGGGGGTCCCCGGGGAGCTGTTTTTT
j_call: TRBJ1-2; clone_size: -; d_call: -; v_call: TRBV7-9; cdr3_aa: CASSLGQARDGYTF; cdr3_nt: TGTGCCAGCAGCTTAGGGCAGGCGAGGGACGGCTACACCTTC
j_call: TRBJ2-7; clone_size: -; d_call: TRBD1; v_call: TRBV5-1; cdr3_aa: CASSTGGHANEQYF; cdr3_nt: TGCGCCAGCTCAACAGGGGGCCATGCCAACGAGCAGTACTTC
j_call: TRBJ1-2; clone_size: -; d_call: -; v_call: TRBV30; cdr3_aa: CAWSVNPLGPYAF; cdr3_nt: TGTGCCTGGAGTGTTAACCCCTTGGGACCGTATGCCTTC
j_call: TRBJ2-7; clone_size: -; d_call: -; v_call: TRBV6-5; cdr3_aa: CASTNGQTTYEQYF; cdr3_nt: TGTGCCAGCACCAATGGACAGACCACCTACGAGCAGTACTTC
j_call: TRBJ2-7; clone_size: -; d_call: TRBD1; v_call: TRBV5-1; cdr3_aa: CASSLNRGIYYEQYF; cdr3_nt: TGCGCCAGCAGCTTGAACAGGGGCATATACTACGAGCAGTACTTC
j_call: TRBJ2-5; clone_size: -; d_call: TRBD1; v_call: TRBV5-1; cdr3_aa: CASSNRQGRETQYF; cdr3_nt: TGCGCCAGCAGCAACCGACAGGGGAGGGAGACCCAGTACTTC
j_call: TRBJ2-1; clone_size: -; d_call: -; v_call: TRBV7-2; cdr3_aa: CASSLATGSSYNEQFF; cdr3_nt: TGTGCCAGCAGCTTAGCGACCGGGAGCTCCTACAATGAGCAGTTCTTC
j_call: TRBJ2-3; clone_size: -; d_call: -; v_call: TRBV7-9; cdr3_aa: CASTQLTDTQYF; cdr3_nt: TGTGCCAGTACACAGCTCACAGATACGCAGTATTTT
j_call: TRBJ2-3; clone_size: once; d_call: TRBD2; v_call: TRBV10-1; cdr3_aa: CASTLSLTSGGLDTQYF; cdr3_nt: TGCGCCAGCACCCTCTCCTTAACTAGCGGGGGCCTGGATACGCAGTATTTT
j_call: TRBJ2-5; clone_size: -; d_call: -; v_call: TRBV18; cdr3_aa: CASSSQGFETQYF; cdr3_nt: TGTGCCAGCTCAAGCCAGGGGTTCGAGACCCAGTACTTC
j_call: TRBJ2-7; clone_size: -; d_call: -; v_call: TRBV7-9; cdr3_aa: CASSLGGHEQYF; cdr3_nt: TGTGCCAGCAGCTTAGGGGGCCACGAGCAGTACTTC
j_call: TRBJ1-3; clone_size: -; d_call: -; v_call: TRBV5-4; cdr3_aa: CASSLASTSSGNTIYF; cdr3_nt: TGTGCCAGCAGCTTGGCAAGCACTTCCTCTGGAAACACCATATATTTT
j_call: TRBJ1-2; clone_size: -; d_call: TRBD1; v_call: TRBV30; cdr3_aa: CAWSRPGQLYGYTF; cdr3_nt: TGTGCCTGGAGTAGGCCGGGACAGCTCTATGGCTACACCTTC
j_call: TRBJ1-2; clone_size: -; d_call: TRBD1; v_call: TRBV15; cdr3_aa: CATSRRDRINYGYTF; cdr3_nt: TGTGCCACCAGTCGCCGGGACAGGATTAACTATGGCTACACCTTC
j_call: TRBJ1-1; clone_size: -; d_call: -; v_call: TRBV5-1; cdr3_aa: CASSSRADTEAFF; cdr3_nt: TGCGCCAGCAGCTCGCGGGCAGACACTGAAGCTTTCTTT
j_call: TRBJ1-1; clone_size: -; d_call: -; v_call: TRBV9; cdr3_aa: CASSVGHQSTEAFF; cdr3_nt: TGTGCCAGCAGCGTAGGACATCAGTCCACTGAAGCTTTCTTT
j_call: TRBJ1-1; clone_size: -; d_call: -; v_call: TRBV6-1; cdr3_aa: CASRHSRGMNTEAFF; cdr3_nt: TGTGCCAGCAGACACTCGCGGGGGATGAACACTGAAGCTTTCTTT
j_call: TRBJ1-3; clone_size: -; d_call: -; v_call: TRBV10-3; cdr3_aa: CAISDAGENTIYF; cdr3_nt: TGTGCCATCAGTGATGCTGGGGAAAACACCATATATTTT
j_call: TRBJ1-2; clone_size: -; d_call: -; v_call: TRBV30; cdr3_aa: CAWKRQSGYTF; cdr3_nt: TGTGCCTGGAAGAGACAATCTGGCTACACCTTC
j_call: TRBJ2-1; clone_size: -; d_call: TRBD1; v_call: TRBV6-1; cdr3_aa: CASRTGGNEQFF; cdr3_nt: TGTGCCAGCAGGACAGGGGGCAATGAGCAGTTCTTC
j_call: TRBJ2-3; clone_size: -; d_call: TRBD2; v_call: TRBV5-4; cdr3_aa: CASSPSGSGGTADTQYF; cdr3_nt: TGTGCCAGCAGCCCCTCGGGGAGCGGGGGAACCGCAGATACGCAGTATTTT
j_call: TRBJ2-3; clone_size: -; d_call: TRBD2; v_call: TRBV7-2; cdr3_aa: CASSRLAGGGDTQYF; cdr3_nt: TGTGCCAGCAGCAGACTAGCGGGGGGGGGAGATACGCAGTATTTT
j_call: TRBJ1-1; clone_size: -; d_call: TRBD1; v_call: TRBV28; cdr3_aa: CASSRQGARFTEAFF; cdr3_nt: TGTGCCAGCAGTAGGCAGGGGGCGCGATTCACTGAAGCTTTCTTT
j_call: TRBJ2-7; clone_size: once; d_call: TRBD1; v_call: TRBV5-6; cdr3_aa: CASSPGTGGSGLGEQYF; cdr3_nt: TGTGCCAGCAGCCCTGGGACAGGGGGTTCGGGTTTGGGGGAGCAGTACTTC
j_call: TRBJ2-7; clone_size: -; d_call: -; v_call: TRBV6-6; cdr3_aa: CASSGNTGEQYF; cdr3_nt: TGTGCCAGCAGTGGGAATACTGGCGAGCAGTACTTC
j_call: TRBJ2-3; clone_size: -; d_call: TRBD2; v_call: TRBV4-1; cdr3_aa: CASRAGGQDTQYF; cdr3_nt: TGCGCCAGTAGAGCGGGGGGGCAAGATACGCAGTATTTT
j_call: TRBJ1-1; clone_size: -; d_call: -; v_call: TRBV4-3; cdr3_aa: CASSQDGRNTEAFF; cdr3_nt: TGCGCCAGCAGCCAAGATGGGAGGAACACTGAAGCTTTCTTT
j_call: TRBJ2-1; clone_size: -; d_call: -; v_call: TRBV5-5; cdr3_aa: CASSLAPLTARSNEQFF; cdr3_nt: TGTGCCAGCAGCTTGGCTCCGCTGACTGCGCGGTCCAATGAGCAGTTCTTC
j_call: TRBJ2-1; clone_size: once; d_call: -; v_call: TRBV7-9; cdr3_aa: CASSLMGGSYNEQFF; cdr3_nt: TGTGCCAGCAGCCTGATGGGGGGCTCCTACAATGAGCAGTTCTTC
j_call: TRBJ1-2; clone_size: -; d_call: TRBD1; v_call: TRBV6-5; cdr3_aa: CASSRDRAGYGYTF; cdr3_nt: TGTGCCAGCAGTAGGGACAGGGCGGGGTATGGCTACACCTTC
j_call: TRBJ2-2; clone_size: -; d_call: TRBD1; v_call: TRBV6-5; cdr3_aa: CASSYKRTGATGELFF; cdr3_nt: TGTGCCAGCAGTTACAAGCGGACAGGCGCCACCGGGGAGCTGTTTTTT
j_call: TRBJ2-3; clone_size: -; d_call: -; v_call: TRBV11-2; cdr3_aa: CASSLDGTPPNTQYF; cdr3_nt: TGTGCCAGCAGCTTAGACGGGACACCTCCAAATACGCAGTATTTT
j_call: TRBJ1-1; clone_size: -; d_call: -; v_call: TRBV2; cdr3_aa: CATGLGPLMNTEAFF; cdr3_nt: TGTGCCACTGGTCTAGGGCCACTCATGAACACTGAAGCTTTCTTT
j_call: TRBJ1-6; clone_size: -; d_call: TRBD1; v_call: TRBV6-4; cdr3_aa: CASSAGGRDRVGSPLHF; cdr3_nt: TGTGCCAGCAGTGCCGGGGGTAGGGACAGGGTAGGTTCACCCCTCCACTTT
j_call: TRBJ2-7; clone_size: -; d_call: -; v_call: TRBV21-1; cdr3_aa: CASRPGPTYEQYF; cdr3_nt: TGTGCCAGCAGACCCGGGCCGACCTACGAGCAGTACTTC
j_call: TRBJ2-3; clone_size: -; d_call: -; v_call: TRBV25-1; cdr3_aa: CASSEYKGGTDTQYF; cdr3_nt: TGTGCCAGCAGTGAATATAAGGGGGGCACAGATACGCAGTATTTT
j_call: TRBJ1-1; clone_size: -; d_call: -; v_call: TRBV6-1; cdr3_aa: CASRLWDTEAFF; cdr3_nt: TGTGCCAGCAGATTATGGGACACTGAAGCTTTCTTT
j_call: TRBJ1-4; clone_size: -; d_call: -; v_call: TRBV19; cdr3_aa: CASRDWSGAQAEKLFF; cdr3_nt: TGTGCCAGTAGGGATTGGAGTGGGGCCCAGGCGGAAAAACTGTTTTTT
j_call: TRBJ1-4; clone_size: -; d_call: TRBD1; v_call: TRBV5-1; cdr3_aa: CASSGTGGDTDEKLFF; cdr3_nt: TGCGCCAGCTCCGGGACAGGGGGCGATACGGATGAAAAACTGTTTTTT
j_call: TRBJ1-4; clone_size: once; d_call: TRBD1; v_call: TRBV4-3; cdr3_aa: CASSAQGGSATNEKLFF; cdr3_nt: TGCGCCAGCAGCGCCCAGGGGGGGAGCGCAACTAATGAAAAACTGTTTTTT
j_call: TRBJ1-3; clone_size: once; d_call: -; v_call: TRBV6-1; cdr3_aa: CASSPGYGNTIYF; cdr3_nt: TGTGCCAGCAGTCCAGGGTATGGAAACACCATATATTTT
j_call: TRBJ2-2; clone_size: -; d_call: -; v_call: TRBV6-5; cdr3_aa: CASQSAGELFF; cdr3_nt: TGTGCCAGCCAGAGTGCCGGGGAGCTGTTTTTT
j_call: TRBJ1-1; clone_size: -; d_call: -; v_call: TRBV6-1; cdr3_aa: CASSERGVTEAFF; cdr3_nt: TGTGCCAGCAGTGAAAGGGGGGTCACTGAAGCTTTCTTT
j_call: TRBJ1-1; clone_size: -; d_call: -; v_call: TRBV7-2; cdr3_aa: CASSLEGRMNTEAFF; cdr3_nt: TGTGCCAGCAGCTTAGAAGGCAGGATGAACACTGAAGCTTTCTTT
j_call: TRBJ2-3; clone_size: -; d_call: -; v_call: TRBV25-1; cdr3_aa: CASSDDRGTDTQYF; cdr3_nt: TGTGCCAGCAGTGATGACAGAGGCACAGATACGCAGTATTTT
j_call: TRBJ1-2; clone_size: -; d_call: -; v_call: TRBV5-6; cdr3_aa: CASSLGAESVFNYGYTF; cdr3_nt: TGTGCCAGCAGCTTGGGGGCAGAGAGCGTCTTTAACTATGGCTACACCTTC
j_call: TRBJ1-2; clone_size: -; d_call: -; v_call: TRBV6-5; cdr3_aa: CASSPQWFYGYTF; cdr3_nt: TGTGCCAGCAGCCCACAGTGGTTCTATGGCTACACCTTC
j_call: TRBJ2-7; clone_size: -; d_call: -; v_call: TRBV30; cdr3_aa: CAWSVGFPEQYF; cdr3_nt: TGTGCCTGGAGTGTAGGGTTCCCCGAGCAGTACTTC
j_call: TRBJ2-3; clone_size: -; d_call: -; v_call: TRBV6-1; cdr3_aa: CASRRGRTDTQYF; cdr3_nt: TGTGCCAGCAGGCGGGGGCGCACAGATACGCAGTATTTT